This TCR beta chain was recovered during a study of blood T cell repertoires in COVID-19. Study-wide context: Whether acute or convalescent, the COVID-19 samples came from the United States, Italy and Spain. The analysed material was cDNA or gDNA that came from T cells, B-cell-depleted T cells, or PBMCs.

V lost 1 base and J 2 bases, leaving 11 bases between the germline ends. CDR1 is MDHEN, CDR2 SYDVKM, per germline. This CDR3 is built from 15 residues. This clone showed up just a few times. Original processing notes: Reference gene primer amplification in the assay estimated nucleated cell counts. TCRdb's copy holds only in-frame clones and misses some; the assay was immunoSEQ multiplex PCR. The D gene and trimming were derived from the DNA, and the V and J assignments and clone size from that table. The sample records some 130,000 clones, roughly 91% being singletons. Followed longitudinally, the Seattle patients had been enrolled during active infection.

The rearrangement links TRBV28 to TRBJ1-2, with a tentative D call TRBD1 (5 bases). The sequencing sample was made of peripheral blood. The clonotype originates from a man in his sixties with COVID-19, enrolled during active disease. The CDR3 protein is CASSLSIPGNYGYTF. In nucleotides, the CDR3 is TGTGCCAGCAGTTTATCTATCCCAGGGAACTATGGCTACACCTTC.